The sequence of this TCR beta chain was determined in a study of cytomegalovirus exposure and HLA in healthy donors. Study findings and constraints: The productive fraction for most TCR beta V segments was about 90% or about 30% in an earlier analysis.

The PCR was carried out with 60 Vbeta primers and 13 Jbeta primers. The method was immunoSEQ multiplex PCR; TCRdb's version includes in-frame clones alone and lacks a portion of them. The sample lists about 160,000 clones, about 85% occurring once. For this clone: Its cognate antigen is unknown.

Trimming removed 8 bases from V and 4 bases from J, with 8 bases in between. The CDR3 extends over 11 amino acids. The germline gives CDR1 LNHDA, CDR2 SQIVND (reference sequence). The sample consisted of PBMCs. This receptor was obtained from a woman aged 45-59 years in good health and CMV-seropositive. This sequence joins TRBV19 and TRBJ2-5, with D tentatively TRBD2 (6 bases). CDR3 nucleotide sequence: TGTGCCAGTCTCGGGGGAGAGACCCAGTACTTC. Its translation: CASLGGETQYF.